A single sample is the source of the 19 T cell receptor beta chains below, sequenced in a study of graft-versus-host responses after intestinal transplantation. Clones were read by immunoSEQ multiplex PCR, and TCRdb kept only the in-frame ones, dropping some. Here the sample spans around 20,000 clones, approximately 46% being singletons. The sample consisted of alloreactive CD4+ T cells from a mixed lymphocyte reaction culture, taken before intestinal transplant. Noted subset: CFSE-low proliferating T cells sorted from roughly six-day pre-transplant mixed lymphocyte reaction (GvH or HvG direction). The receptors were sampled from a human patient who received an intestinal transplant.

The table lists this clone with a few counts. This chain uses TRBV6-5 with TRBJ1-1; D remains unclear. V was trimmed by 4 bases and J by 5 bases, leaving 5 bases between them. Germline CDR1 reads MNHEY; CDR2 reads SVGAGI. This CDR3 is 11 amino acids long. CDR3 coding DNA: TGTGCCAGCAGTTTCGGGACTGAAGCTTTCTTT. Protein sequence: CASSFGTEAFF.

The CDR3 DNA reads TGTGCCAGCAGCTTGGGGGGGGCAGGGGGCAATCAAGAGACCCAGTACTTC. This gives the protein CASSLGGAGGNQETQYF. The V call is TRBV5-4, the J call TRBJ2-5, with 8 bases aligning to TRBD1. The CDR3 sequence is 17 residues long. V shed 0 bases and J 2 bases; nucleotides not matched to a gene: 9. Germline lookup yields CDR1 SGHNT and CDR2 YYREEE (reference sequence).

This clone was counted a few times. The chain recombines TRBV21-1 with TRBJ2-7; the D segment call TRBD2 is taken from the table without a DNA check. TRBV21-1 is noted as a pseudogene. CDR3 size: 14 residues. As DNA, the CDR3 is TGTGCCAGCAGCAAAACTACCAGCTCCTACGAGCAGTACTTC. Translated: CASSKTTSSYEQYF.

This clone was seen a few times. This chain links TRBV7-9 with TRBJ1-2; unclear D gene. This CDR3 is built from 13 residues. V was shortened by 5 bases and J by 3 bases, with 10 bases between the two germline ends. Germline CDR1 is SEHNR and CDR2 is FQNEAQ (reference sequence). The chain's CDR3 is CASSPGVDYGYTF. CDR3 bases: TGTGCCAGCAGCCCCGGGGTAGACTATGGCTACACCTTC.

This clone was counted only a few times. This chain connects TRBV10-1 to TRBJ1-6; no definite D call. CDR3 length equals 13 residues. Between the trimmed V and J ends, which lost 5 bases and 7 bases, there was a span of 9 bases. Germline V gene data show CDR1 as WNHNN and CDR2 as SYGVQD (reference sequence). The CDR3 DNA is TGCGCCAGCAGTTCACTGTTGAATTCACCCCTCCACTTT. Residues: CASSSLLNSPLHF.

The table lists this clone with a few counts. The V call is TRBV18, the J call TRBJ2-6, with TRBD1 matching 9 bases. With 0 bases clipped from V and 2 bases from J, the junction kept 2 bases outside the gene matches. Germline CDR1 KGHSH, CDR2 LQKENI. The CDR3 totals 17 residues. The DNA for the CDR3 is TGTGCCAGCTCACCACCGGGACAGGGTACTGGGGCCAACGTCCTGACTTTC. It codes for CASSPPGQGTGANVLTF.

The gene calls are TRBV9 and TRBJ1-1; 9 positions agree with TRBD1. The CDR3 has 13 residues. J gave up 6 bases and V 4 bases, and 4 bases lay outside the gene matches. Germline V gives CDR1 SGDLS, CDR2 YYNGEE. CDR3 coding DNA: TGTGCCAGCAGCCCCCGACAGGGGGCTGAAGCTTTCTTT. It specifies CASSPRQGAEAFF. The entire variable domain, with the rest obtained from reference TRBV9 and TRBJ1-1, is as follows: DSGVTQTPKHLITATGQRVTLRCSPRSGDLSVYWYQQSLDQGLQFLIQYYNGEERAKGNILERFSAQQFPDLHSELNLSSLELGDSALYFCASSPRQGAEAFFGQGTRLTVV.

This clone was counted only a few times. The chain uses TRBV7-9 and TRBJ1-4; D is unresolved. V shed 3 bases and J shed 3 bases, with 8 bases lying between them. The CDR3 is 14 residues long. Germline lookup yields CDR1 SEHNR and CDR2 FQNEAQ (reference sequence). The CDR3 region has the DNA TGTGCCAGCAGCTTTACGGAGGCTAATGAAAAACTGTTTTTT. It is translated as CASSFTEANEKLFF.

The rearrangement links TRBV5-4 to TRBJ1-1, with 7 positions matching TRBD1. The CDR3 covers 16 residues. J gave up 2 bases and V 3 bases, and 10 bases lay outside the gene matches. From germline, CDR1 is SGHNT and CDR2 YYREEE (reference sequence). The CDR3 here is CASSSQITGVNTEAFF. The CDR3 DNA follows: TGTGCCAGCAGCTCACAGATAACAGGGGTCAACACTGAAGCTTTCTTT.

As DNA, the CDR3 is TGTGCCAGCATTGCGGGACAGACGATAACTATAGATGGCTACACCTTC. The encoded protein is CASIAGQTITIDGYTF. The chain is built from TRBV2 and TRBJ1-2, with 7 bases matching TRBD1. The junction had 17 bases not matched to a gene; V was cut back by 7 bases and J by 6 bases. CDR3 length: 16 residues. Per the germline V gene, CDR1 is SNHLY and CDR2 is FYNNEI. The entire variable domain, with the rest obtained from reference TRBV2 and TRBJ1-2, is as follows: EPEVTQTPSHQVTQMGQEVILRCVPISNHLYFYWYRQILGQKVEFLVSFYNNEISEKSEIFDDQFSVERPDGSNFTLKIRSTKLEDSAMYFCASIAGQTITIDGYTFGSGTRLTVV.

The genes are TRBV2 and TRBJ1-1; 8 bases line up with TRBD1. Germline assignment: CDR1 SNHLY and CDR2 FYNNEI. This CDR3 is 16 amino acids long. Unmatched junction bases numbered 13, after V lost 6 bases and J lost 4 bases. The CDR3: CASSVIPGTGLTEAFF. The CDR3 bases are TGTGCCAGCAGCGTCATCCCCGGGACAGGTCTCACTGAAGCTTTCTTT.

CDR3 sequence reads: CASSPGQFSGNTIYF. DNA of the CDR3: TGTGCCAGCAGCCCGGGACAGTTCTCTGGAAACACCATATATTTT. This sequence joins TRBV6-6 and TRBJ1-3; 7 bases are a match to TRBD1. V dropped 6 bases and J dropped 0; count of bases not matched to a gene: 5. The CDR3 is 15 residues long. CDR1 and CDR2 (germline): MNHNY, SVGAGI (reference sequence).

The chain has TRBV5-1 and TRBJ1-6; D not certain. Germline V CDR1 and CDR2: SGHRS, YFSETQ. CDR3 length equals 12 residues. Trimming shortened V by 2 bases and J by 6 bases, and 3 bases separated the two germline ends. The CDR3 sequence is CASSFGNSPLHF. CDR3 in DNA: TGCGCCAGCAGCTTCGGTAATTCACCCCTCCACTTT. The variable domain in full, completed from reference TRBV5-1 and TRBJ1-6, reads KAGVTQTPRYLIKTRGQQVTLSCSPISGHRSVSWYQQTPGQGLQFLFEYFSETQRNKGNFPGRFSGRQFSNSRSEMNVSTLELGDSALYLCASSFGNSPLHFGNGTRLTVT.

This chain joins TRBV5-4 and TRBJ1-6; 7 bases map to TRBD1. The CDR3 runs to 16 residues. Trimming removed 4 bases from V and 8 bases from J; junction bases left unmatched: 12. The germline V gene encodes CDR1 SGHNT and CDR2 YYREEE (reference sequence). CDR3 coding DNA: TGTGCCAGCAGCCAGAACAGGGGTGGGCAATATTCACCCCTCCACTTT. Amino acids: CASSQNRGGQYSPLHF.

The DNA for the CDR3 is TGTGCCACCAGCCCGGGAGGCTCCTACGAGCAGTACTTC. This translates into CATSPGGSYEQYF. The V and J genes are TRBV6-5 and TRBJ2-7, with 7 bases that match TRBD2. The CDR3 loop spans 13 amino acids. CDR1 and CDR2 from the germline V gene are MNHEY and SVGAGI. J lost 0 bases, V lost 10 bases, and 6 bases had no gene match.

The V gene is TRBV5-4, the J gene TRBJ2-2, with a tentative D call TRBD2 (7 bases). Germline V gene sequence: CDR1 SGHNT, CDR2 YYREEE (reference sequence). CDR3 length: 15 residues. Trimming took 0 bases from V and 9 from J, leaving 15 bases between them. The CDR3 sequence: CASSLGGGRDRELFF. CDR3 coding DNA: TGTGCCAGCAGCTTGGGGGGGGGCCGCGACCGGGAGCTGTTTTTT.

V gene TRBV7-2 combines with J gene TRBJ1-3; D may be TRBD1 (5 bases). Germline V lookup: CDR1 SGHTA, CDR2 FQGNSA. Deletions cut 5 bases from V and 0 bases from J, with 14 bases between. There are 16 residues in the CDR3. Here the CDR3 DNA reads TGTGCCAGCAGCCGCGACCCCGGACACTCTGGAAACACCATATATTTT. Translated: CASSRDPGHSGNTIYF.

The table lists this clone with a few counts. At one end the junction does not follow the germline gene, possibly because of a read error. The CDR3 nucleotides are TGCGCCAGCAGTCAAGTCAGGGGGAGAACTCATGAAAAACTGTTTTTT. This sequence encodes CASSQVRGRTHEKLFF. The chain uses TRBV23-1 and TRBJ1-4; 7 bases fit TRBD1. TRBV23-1 falls under the ORF class, with uncertain function. The CDR3 length is 16 residues.

The chain joins TRBV15 to TRBJ1-1; possible D gene TRBD1, 5 bases. Trimming took off 0 bases at V and 8 bases at J, with 16 bases between the two ends. This CDR3 spans 15 amino acids. CDR1 LNHNV and CDR2 YYDKDF come from the germline V gene (reference sequence). Here the CDR3 reads CATSRDLSGLGEAFF. The CDR3 nucleotides read TGTGCCACCAGCAGAGATCTCTCAGGGTTGGGAGAAGCTTTCTTT.